This T cell receptor beta chain was captured by sequencing in a study of T cell repertoires in cytomegalovirus infection. Overall study context: In the study, CMV epitopes included recently identified HLA-C-restricted and well-studied HLA-B-restricted ones. Evidence of both CMV infection and a matching HLA type came from public TCR beta signatures.

From the reads, TCRdb called clonotypes with MiXCR, one entry per CDR3 protein. The sample lists approximately 1,000,000 distinct CDR3 sequences, 30% to 40% seen once, with 10% to 15% in the top ten. The V end lost 5 bases, the J end lost 0 bases, and 13 bases lay between the germline ends. Germline CDR1 and CDR2: SEHNR and FQNEAQ (reference sequence). The CDR3 covers 15 residues. General study points: Identification of carriers of CMV plus the relevant HLA was performed using cumulative public TCR beta family frequency.

This clonotype was found a few times. The antigen remains unidentified. The chain uses TRBV7-9 and TRBJ2-5, with D maybe TRBD1 (5 bases). The clonotype comes from a human donor in good health (CMV status not recorded). Some clones in this sample may be carry-over from other donors' samples. The sequencing used cultured CD8+ T cells from PBMCs, collected from culture after CMV antigen stimulation. The CDR3 sequence: CASSPKQGYQETQYF. DNA for the CDR3: TGTGCCAGCAGCCCGAAGCAGGGATACCAAGAGACCCAGTACTTC.